This T cell receptor (beta chain) appears in the sequencing data of a study of blood T cell repertoires in COVID-19. As for the study in general: Specimens from acute and convalescent COVID-19 originated in the United States, Italy and Spain. T cells, B-cell-depleted T cells, or PBMCs provided the cDNA or gDNA that served as material.

Seattle participants joined during active infection and were tracked over time. The CDR3 sequence is 15 residues long. Trimming stripped 5 bases from V and 0 bases from J, with 11 bases between. Germline V gene sequence: CDR1 MRHNA, CDR2 SNTAGT. In the original processing: Amplification from reference gene primers served as the basis for estimated nucleated cell counts. Repertoires were generated with immunoSEQ multiplex PCR, while TCRdb's copy carries only in-frame clones and drops some. From that table come the V and J calls and clone size; the DNA was used to work out D and trimming. This table has fewer than 350,000 clones, roughly 90% appearing once.

The V gene is TRBV6-4, the J gene TRBJ1-3, with no clear D. Sequenced: peripheral blood. The receptor was isolated from a woman aged 25 to 39 with COVID-19, enrolled during active disease. In nucleotides, the CDR3 is TGTGCCAGCAGTAAGGCAGCGAACTCTGGAAACACCATATATTTT. Amino acid sequence: CASSKAANSGNTIYF.